This T cell receptor (beta chain) was observed in a study of T-cell reconstitution after alpha-beta-depleted transplantation in children. General study findings and limits: A year had passed since transplant, and T-cell counts and diversity by then came mostly from newly produced T cells. There were some patients whose high TCRbeta diversity at day 60 came from surviving recipient T cells and thymic progenitors. Expanded graft clones numbering several hundred reportedly gave rise to alpha-beta T cells about two months after transplant.

A library of TCRbeta sequences, prepared with unique molecular identifiers, was generated. TCRdb passed the PCR reads through MiXCR, listing each CDR3 protein once. The sample has hundreds of thousands of distinct CDR3 sequences, 15% to 20% seen once. This clonotype was counted between two and nine times. What it recognizes is unknown. The CDR3 has 15 amino acids. Germline V gene sequence: CDR1 MGHRA, CDR2 YSYEKL. V was pared by 1 base and J by 3 bases, with 12 bases between. Sequenced here: PBMCs, mostly from graft donor cells, sampled 360 days after TCRalphabeta/CD19-depleted stem cell transplant. This receptor was identified in a male patient aged 2 to 10 who had a stem cell transplant for acute lymphoblastic leukemia, so the T cells may come from the graft donor. The chain has TRBV4-1 and TRBJ1-2; D gene uncertain. CDR3 in amino acids: CASSQVTRKDYGYTF. DNA of the CDR3: TGCGCCAGCAGCCAAGTGACACGGAAGGACTATGGCTACACCTTC.